The 27 T cell receptor beta chains listed next were all sequenced from one sample in a study of radiotherapy plus CTLA-4 blockade in lung cancer. Sequencing used immunoSEQ multiplex PCR; TCRdb keeps in-frame clones, though not all of them. Of tens of thousands of clones listed, roughly 88% are singletons. The material sequenced was peripheral blood, taken from a patient treated with radiotherapy plus ipilimumab. Receptors originate from a human donor with non-small cell lung cancer whose response to radiotherapy plus ipilimumab could not be evaluated.

The sample holds one count of this clone. The chain is built from TRBV7-8 and TRBJ2-7; the match to TRBD1 covers 7 bases. CDR3 length: 16 amino acids. J lost 4 bases, V lost 5 bases, and 14 bases had no gene match. In germline, CDR1 is SGHVS, CDR2 FQNEAQ. The CDR3 DNA sequence: TGTGCCAGCAGCCCTTTCGGCTCAGGGGGATTTTACGAGCAGTACTTC. Amino acids: CASSPFGSGGFYEQYF.

The CDR3 DNA is TGTGCCAGCAGTTCTCAGGTCCTGGGGGGTTTGAACACTGAAGCTTTCTTT. This gives the protein CASSSQVLGGLNTEAFF. The chain carries TRBV27 and TRBJ1-1, with D perhaps matching TRBD1 (5 bases). Germline CDR1 reads MNHEY; CDR2 reads SMNVEV (reference sequence). V lost 4 bases, J lost 0 bases, and 18 bases lay in between. CDR3 length equals 17 residues.

The V call is TRBV7-2, the J call TRBJ2-3, with a tentative D call TRBD2 (6 bases). Trimming took 2 bases from V and 2 from J, leaving 8 bases between them. CDR3 length: 14 amino acids. Germline V gene data show CDR1 as SGHTA and CDR2 as FQGNSA. In DNA, the CDR3 is TGTGCCAGCAGCTTATTAGCGGCCACAGATACGCAGTATTTT. Its protein is CASSLLAATDTQYF.

In this sample, this clone turned up a few times. The genes are TRBV6-5 and TRBJ2-3, with a weak D call TRBD1 (6 bases). CDR1 and CDR2 (germline): MNHEY, SVGAGI. The length of the CDR3 is 14 residues. V dropped 0 bases and J dropped 5 bases, with 9 bases sitting between them. CDR3 sequence reads: CASSYSLGGDTQYF. The CDR3 region has the DNA TGTGCCAGCAGTTACTCCTTAGGGGGAGATACGCAGTATTTT.

The chain joins TRBV15 to TRBJ2-1; 7 bases agree with TRBD2. CDR1 is LNHNV, CDR2 YYDKDF, per germline (reference sequence). Germline trimming cut 1 base from V and 5 bases from J; bases unmatched to any gene: 5. The length of the CDR3 is 15 residues. The CDR3 DNA follows: TGTGCCACCAGCAGAGGGCTAGCGGTAGACAATGAGCAGTTCTTC. This encodes CATSRGLAVDNEQFF.

The chain recombines TRBV5-4 with TRBJ2-7; TRBD2 matches 10 bases. Trimming removed 4 bases from V and 5 bases from J; junction bases left unmatched: 6. CDR3 length equals 14 residues. Germline V gene lookup returns CDR1 SGHNT and CDR2 YYREEE (reference sequence). The CDR3 nucleotides are TGTGCCAGCAGCCTGAGCGGGAGGGCTAACGAGCAGTACTTC. Translated, it gives CASSLSGRANEQYF.

The rearrangement uses TRBV18 and TRBJ2-7; tentatively, D is TRBD1 (6 bases). The CDR3 contains 14 residues. CDR1 is KGHSH and CDR2 is LQKENI in the germline V gene. The V and J ends lost 8 bases and 5 bases respectively, with 19 bases between them. The chain's CDR3 is CASRQGSGIDEQYF. The CDR3, as DNA: TGTGCCAGCCGCCAGGGGAGTGGGATTGACGAGCAGTACTTC.

The chain carries TRBV6-5 and TRBJ2-5; 7 bases line up with TRBD1. The J call may be wrong; the DNA end is better matched by TRBJ2-7. The length of the CDR3 is 13 residues. Germline V gene lookup returns CDR1 MNHEY and CDR2 SVGAGI. Here the CDR3 DNA reads TGTGCCAGCAGTGAGGGGGCGCGGTACGAGCAGTACTTC. It specifies CASSEGARYEQYF.

This clone was detected a few times. CDR3 DNA sequence: TGTGCCAGTCGACACACAGGGCAGGCTACTGGAAACACCATATATTTT. This gives the protein CASRHTGQATGNTIYF. The chain links TRBV19 to TRBJ1-3; tentative D call: TRBD1 (6 bases). Germline CDR1 reads LNHDA; CDR2 reads SQIVND (reference sequence). The V end lost 8 bases, the J end lost 2 bases, and 19 bases lay between the germline ends. This CDR3 comprises 16 residues.

The chain carries TRBV2 and TRBJ2-7; D is possibly TRBD1 (5 bases). The germline V gene has CDR1 SNHLY and CDR2 FYNNEI. CDR3 size: 12 residues. V lost 6 bases, J lost 6 bases, and 12 bases lay in between. The chain's CDR3 is CASSPWGGEQYF. CDR3 sequence (DNA): TGTGCCAGCAGCCCCTGGGGCGGCGAGCAGTACTTC.

The rearrangement uses TRBV6-5 and TRBJ1-2; 9 nucleotides agree with TRBD1. The V segment lost 4 bases and the J segment 5 bases; nucleotides outside the gene matches: 11. Germline loops: CDR1 MNHEY, CDR2 SVGAGI. This CDR3 spans 16 amino acids. CDR3: CASSFHGTGRRYGYTF. The CDR3 region has the DNA TGTGCCAGCAGTTTCCACGGGACAGGGAGGCGGTATGGCTACACCTTC.

The rearrangement uses TRBV14 and TRBJ1-5; D might be TRBD1 (5 bases). The CDR3 consists of 13 residues. The V gene lost 3 bases and the J gene lost 7 bases, with 10 bases spanning the gap. CDR1 and CDR2 from the germline V gene are SGHDN and FVKESK. CDR3 amino acids: CASSQGHGQPQHF. CDR3 nucleotide sequence: TGTGCCAGCAGCCAGGGGCATGGGCAGCCCCAGCATTTT.

The genes are TRBV5-4 and TRBJ1-5, with D unresolved. V lost 0 bases and J lost 6, with 7 bases in between. CDR1 is SGHNT and CDR2 is YYREEE in the germline V gene (reference sequence). This CDR3 spans 13 amino acids. CDR3 in amino acids: CASSLGRSQPQHF. CDR3 nucleotide sequence: TGTGCCAGCAGCTTGGGTCGGTCTCAGCCCCAGCATTTT.

The chain joins TRBV6-5 to TRBJ1-2; D is possibly TRBD1 (5 bases). The germline V and J ends were trimmed by 5 bases and 0 bases, with 13 bases remaining between them. The CDR3 spans 15 residues. Germline CDR1 and CDR2: MNHEY and SVGAGI. CDR3 DNA sequence: TGTGCCAGCAGTACGGGGGGTGCCTCTAACTATGGCTACACCTTC. Translated: CASSTGGASNYGYTF.

V usage is TRBV5-1 and J usage is TRBJ2-5, with 9 nucleotides matching TRBD1. Unmatched junction bases numbered 14, after V lost 0 bases and J lost 11 bases. The CDR3 is 16 amino acids. The germline V gene encodes CDR1 SGHRS and CDR2 YFSETQ. The CDR3, as DNA: TGCGCCAGCAGCTTGGATGGGACAGGGACCGCTGGTGAGCAGTACTTC. Its translation: CASSLDGTGTAGEQYF.

This rearrangement joins TRBV28 to TRBJ1-1, with 7 positions matching TRBD1. V shed 4 bases and J 8 bases; nucleotides not matched to a gene: 10. The CDR3 consists of 14 residues. Germline V gives CDR1 MDHEN, CDR2 SYDVKM. Here the CDR3 reads CASSSGQPLREAFF. CDR3 DNA: TGTGCCAGCAGTTCGGGACAGCCCCTACGAGAAGCTTTCTTT.

The chain joins TRBV18 to TRBJ2-2; the D gene is possibly TRBD2 (7 bases). The CDR3 is 17 residues long. The germline CDR1 and CDR2 sequences are KGHSH and LQKENI. The germline V and J ends were trimmed by 0 bases and 6 bases, with 17 bases remaining between them. The CDR3 DNA sequence: TGTGCCAGCTCACCACCGAGGTGGGGGGGCAACCCCGGGGAGCTGTTTTTT. Protein product: CASSPPRWGGNPGELFF.

This chain links TRBV28 with TRBJ1-6; no clear D gene. The V gene's germline CDR1 is MDHEN and CDR2 SYDVKM. This CDR3 has 15 amino acids. The germline V and J ends were trimmed by 5 bases and 9 bases, with 17 bases remaining between them. The CDR3: CASSTRGMGSSPLHF. In DNA, the CDR3 is TGTGCCAGCAGTACCCGCGGGATGGGGAGTTCACCCCTCCACTTT.

The V and J genes are TRBV5-5 and TRBJ1-2, with D maybe TRBD1 (6 bases). The CDR3 covers 13 residues. Germline loops: CDR1 SGHKS, CDR2 YYEKEE (reference sequence). The V end was cut by 1 base, the J end by 6 bases, with 10 bases between. The CDR3: CASSLRGGDGYTF. The CDR3 DNA reads as TGTGCCAGCAGCTTGAGGGGGGGGGATGGCTACACCTTC.

This clone was counted a single time. The chain is built from TRBV19 and TRBJ1-1, with 9 nucleotides matching TRBD1. Germline-derived CDR1 and CDR2 are LNHDA and SQIVND (reference sequence). After removal of 8 bases from V and 4 bases from J, the junction contained 11 bases not matched to a gene. The CDR3 consists of 15 residues. CDR3 sequence: CASSLTGTGTTEAFF. CDR3 DNA sequence: TGTGCCAGTTCACTTACCGGGACAGGGACCACTGAAGCTTTCTTT.

The CDR3 loop reads CASSYSTDRDYGYTF. In DNA, the CDR3 is TGTGCCAGCAGTTACTCTACCGACAGGGACTATGGCTACACCTTC. The V gene is TRBV6-5, the J gene TRBJ1-2; TRBD1 matches 7 bases. V shed 0 bases and J 3 bases; nucleotides not matched to a gene: 4. The germline V gene encodes CDR1 MNHEY and CDR2 SVGAGI. The CDR3 runs 15 residues.

The CDR3 is CASSPWDRLAGGYEQYF. The DNA of the CDR3 is TGTGCCAGCAGCCCTTGGGACAGGCTAGCGGGAGGGTACGAGCAGTACTTC. This chain links TRBV11-2 with TRBJ2-7; TRBD2 agrees at 12 bases. The CDR3 length is 17 residues. J was trimmed by 4 bases and V by 5 bases; bases with no gene match: 12. Germline CDR1 and CDR2: SGHAT and FQNNGV.

This chain uses TRBV7-8 with TRBJ2-6; D gene unclear. This CDR3 comprises 14 residues. Trimming cost V 6 bases and J 3 bases, with 9 bases left between them. Germline V gene sequence: CDR1 SGHVS, CDR2 FQNEAQ. The CDR3 sequence is CASSPLSGANVLTF. The CDR3 nucleotides read TGTGCCAGCAGTCCTCTAAGTGGGGCCAACGTCCTGACTTTC.

V and J are TRBV6-5 and TRBJ1-2, with D hard to call. CDR3 length: 13 residues. V was shortened by 0 bases and J by 6 bases, with 8 bases between the two germline ends. Germline values: CDR1 MNHEY, CDR2 SVGAGI. CDR3 region: CASSYSGRHGYTF. The CDR3 DNA reads as TGTGCCAGCAGTTACTCGGGGAGGCATGGCTACACCTTC.

This clone showed up just once. The chain joins TRBV5-1 to TRBJ1-2; TRBD1 matches 8 bases. V lost 4 bases, J lost 4 bases, and 12 bases stayed unmatched. The CDR3 is made up of 16 amino acids. Germline V lookup: CDR1 SGHRS, CDR2 YFSETQ. Here the CDR3 reads CASSPYPGQGGYGYTF. The CDR3, as DNA: TGCGCCAGCAGCCCGTACCCCGGACAGGGCGGCTATGGCTACACCTTC.

The chain couples TRBV5-6 to TRBJ2-6; the D gene is possibly TRBD2 (6 bases). Germline values: CDR1 SGHDT, CDR2 YYEEEE. V lost 0 bases and J 4 bases, leaving 17 bases between the germline ends. CDR3 length: 18 residues. The CDR3 here is CASSLAVPGEEGANVLTF. The DNA of the CDR3 is TGTGCCAGCAGCTTGGCGGTGCCCGGGGAGGAAGGGGCCAACGTCCTGACTTTC.

The chain carries TRBV9 and TRBJ2-3, with 7 bases identical to TRBD2. The CDR3 is 16 amino acids. Trimming at V came to 0 bases and at J to 4 bases, leaving 8 bases not matched to a gene. Per the germline V gene, CDR1 is SGDLS and CDR2 is YYNGEE. The CDR3 reads CASSVALAAGADTQYF. DNA of the CDR3: TGTGCCAGCAGCGTAGCCCTAGCGGCGGGGGCAGATACGCAGTATTTT.